This TCR beta chain was sequenced during a study of graft-versus-host responses after intestinal transplantation. On the study more broadly: Grafts were multivisceral, liver-intestinal, or isolated intestinal. General study results and limits: The marrow of recipients harbored GvH clones, and ileum or blood showed some of them first. The study found high graft-versus-host to host-versus-graft clonal ratios in allografts of patients with graft-donor T cell macrochimerism. An association linked early post-transplant HvG declines with peak circulating GvH clone levels.

This CDR3 contains 12 residues. Germline V lookup: CDR1 SGHVS, CDR2 FNYEAQ. V was clipped by 5 bases and J by 7 bases, with 8 bases between them. Here immunoSEQ multiplex PCR was the method, and the copy in TCRdb shows in-frame clones only, minus some. The table has some 140,000 clones, over 90% seen once; the top ten hold about 0.18%. Points on this clone: Antigen: not known.

The V and J genes are TRBV7-6 and TRBJ1-4; D is uncertain. The sequenced sample was unstimulated CD4+ T cells sorted from spleen or lymph node cells, obtained before intestinal transplant. The receptor was isolated from a human donor who received an intestinal transplant. In DNA form, the CDR3 reads TGTGCCAGCAGCCCTCGGGGTGAAAAACTGTTTTTT. This codes for CASSPRGEKLFF.